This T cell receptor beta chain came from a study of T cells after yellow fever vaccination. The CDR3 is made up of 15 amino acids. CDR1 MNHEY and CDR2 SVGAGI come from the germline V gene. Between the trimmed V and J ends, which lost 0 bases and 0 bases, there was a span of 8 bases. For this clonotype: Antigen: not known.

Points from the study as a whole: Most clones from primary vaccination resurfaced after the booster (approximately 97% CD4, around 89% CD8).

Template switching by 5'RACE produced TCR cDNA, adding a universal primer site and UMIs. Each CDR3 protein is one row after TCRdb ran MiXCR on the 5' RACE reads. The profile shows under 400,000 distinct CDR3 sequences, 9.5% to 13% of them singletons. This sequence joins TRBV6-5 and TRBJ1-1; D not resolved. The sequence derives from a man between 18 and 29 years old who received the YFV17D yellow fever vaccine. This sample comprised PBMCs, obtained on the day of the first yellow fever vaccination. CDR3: CASSYSAGVNTEAFF. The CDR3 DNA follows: TGTGCCAGCAGTTACTCGGCTGGCGTGAACACTGAAGCTTTCTTT.